This T cell receptor beta chain was observed in a study of CD8 T cells in ankylosing spondylitis. Findings and limits, study-wide: From matched ankylosing spondylitis synovial fluid, disease-linked clones were reportedly recovered at significantly enriched levels. For ankylosing spondylitis blood, a TCR beta motif of under ten highly homologous variants appeared characteristic.

This clonotype was detected a few times. Its cognate antigen is unknown. Germline values: CDR1 SGDLS, CDR2 YYNGEE. V was cut by 0 bases and J by 4 bases, with 11 bases left in between. This CDR3 is 15 amino acids long. Each CDR3 protein is one row after TCRdb ran MiXCR on the 5' RACE reads. The sample shows more than 600,000 distinct CDR3 sequences, 19% of them seen only once. Sequencing was performed on blood, either unsorted or a sorted T cell fraction (not recorded which). This chain links TRBV9 with TRBJ2-4; D is perhaps TRBD2 (6 bases). The TCR sequence derives from a male donor with ankylosing spondylitis. This chain's CDR3 is CASSVDGRLKNIQYF. CDR3 sequence (DNA): TGTGCCAGCAGCGTAGACGGGAGATTGAAAAACATTCAGTACTTC. The complete variable domain, with remaining parts taken from reference TRBV9 and TRBJ2-4, reads DSGVTQTPKHLITATGQRVTLRCSPRSGDLSVYWYQQSLDQGLQFLIQYYNGEERAKGNILERFSAQQFPDLHSELNLSSLELGDSALYFCASSVDGRLKNIQYFGAGTRLSVL.